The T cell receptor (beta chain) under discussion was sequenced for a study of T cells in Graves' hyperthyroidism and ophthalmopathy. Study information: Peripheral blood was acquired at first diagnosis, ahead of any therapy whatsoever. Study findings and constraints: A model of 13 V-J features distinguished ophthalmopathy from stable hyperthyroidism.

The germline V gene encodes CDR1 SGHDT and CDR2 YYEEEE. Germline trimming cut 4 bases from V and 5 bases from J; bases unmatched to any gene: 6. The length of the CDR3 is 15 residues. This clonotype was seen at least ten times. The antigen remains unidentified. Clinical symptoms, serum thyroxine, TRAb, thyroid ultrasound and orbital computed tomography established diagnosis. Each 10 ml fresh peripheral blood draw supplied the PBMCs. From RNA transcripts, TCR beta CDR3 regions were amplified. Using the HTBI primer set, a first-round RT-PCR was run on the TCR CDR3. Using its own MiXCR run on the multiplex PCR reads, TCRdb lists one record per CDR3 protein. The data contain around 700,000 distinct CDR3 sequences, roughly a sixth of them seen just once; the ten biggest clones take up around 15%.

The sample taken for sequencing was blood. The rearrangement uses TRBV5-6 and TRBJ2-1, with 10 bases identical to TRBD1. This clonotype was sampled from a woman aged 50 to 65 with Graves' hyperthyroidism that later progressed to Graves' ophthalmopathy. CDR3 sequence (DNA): TGTGCCAGCAGCCCCGGACAGGGGGGACACAATGAGCAGTTCTTC. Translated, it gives CASSPGQGGHNEQFF.